These 28 T cell receptor beta chains share one sample of origin, sequenced in a study of spatial heterogeneity in lung cancer. One entry per CDR3 protein results from TCRdb running MiXCR on the 5' RACE reads. This repertoire shows roughly 110,000 distinct CDR3 sequences, about a tenth found once; its top ten account for 20% to 25%. The time point denotes: blood at routine non-recurrence follow-up after resection. This material consisted of PBMCs, taken at follow-up. These receptors originate from a female donor with early-stage non-small cell lung cancer.

The chain joins TRBV19 to TRBJ2-3; no clear D. The CDR3 spans 14 residues. V lost 7 bases and J lost 3, with 14 bases in between. Germline V gene sequence: CDR1 LNHDA, CDR2 SQIVND (reference sequence). The CDR3 here is CASKVVGRTDTQYF. The CDR3 DNA sequence: TGTGCCAGTAAGGTAGTAGGAAGAACAGATACGCAGTATTTT.

This clonotype was found a few times. The chain employs TRBV29-1 and TRBJ2-7, with TRBD2 matching 10 bases. The CDR3 runs to 15 residues. V dropped 4 bases and J dropped 0; count of bases not matched to a gene: 6. Germline CDR1 is SQVTM and CDR2 is ANQGSEA. The CDR3 protein is CSVALVAGGSYEQYF. The CDR3, as DNA: TGCAGCGTTGCTTTGGTAGCGGGAGGCTCCTACGAGCAGTACTTC.

In its sample, this clonotype was seen a few times. DNA of the CDR3: TGTGCCAGCAGCTACGTGGTGAACACTGAAGCTTTCTTT. Amino acid sequence: CASSYVVNTEAFF. The V and J genes are TRBV7-8 and TRBJ1-1; D is ambiguous. V was pared by 4 bases and J by 0 bases, with 6 bases between. Germline CDR1 reads SGHVS; CDR2 reads FQNEAQ. This CDR3 contains 13 residues. The full variable domain, its missing parts supplied by reference TRBV7-8 and TRBJ1-1, is GAGVSQSPRYKVAKRGQDVALRCDPISGHVSLFWYQQALGQGPEFLTYFQNEAQLDKSGLPSDRFFAERPEGSVSTLKIQRTQQEDSAVYLCASSYVVNTEAFFGQGTRLTVV.

This clonotype was seen at least ten times. This chain uses TRBV12-5 with TRBJ2-1; D remains ambiguous. Looked up from germline, CDR1 is LGHNT and CDR2 is FRNRAP. Between the trimmed V and J ends, which lost 1 base and 0 bases, there was a span of 4 bases. The CDR3 has 14 amino acids. CDR3 amino acids: CASGLEGSYNEQFF. In DNA, the CDR3 is TGTGCTAGTGGTTTGGAGGGCTCCTACAATGAGCAGTTCTTC.

This clonotype showed up many times. The V and J genes are TRBV12-3 or TRBV12-4 and TRBJ1-3; 9 nucleotides line up with TRBD1. V shed 7 bases and J 0 bases; nucleotides not matched to a gene: 4. This CDR3 has 15 residues. The CDR3 DNA reads TGTGCCAGCATCCCGGGACAGGGCTCTGGAAACACCATATATTTT. It encodes CASIPGQGSGNTIYF.

This clonotype was observed a handful of times. The rearrangement joins TRBV6-2 or TRBV6-3 to TRBJ1-4; 8 bases align to TRBD1. CDR3 length: 13 residues. Losses at the gene ends were 7 bases for V and 10 bases for J; bases not matched to a gene: 8. Germline V gene sequence: CDR1 MNHEY, CDR2 SVGEGT. The CDR3 here is CASNDRGFGKLFF. The DNA of the CDR3 is TGTGCCAGCAACGACAGGGGTTTTGGAAAACTGTTTTTT.

This clonotype was seen a few times. The chain employs TRBV18 and TRBJ1-1; 7 bases are a match to TRBD1. CDR1 is KGHSH, CDR2 LQKENI, per germline. Unmatched junction bases numbered 8, after V lost 9 bases and J lost 1 base. The CDR3 covers 14 residues. CDR3 DNA sequence: TGTGCCAGTGCACCGGGACAGAGGAACACTGAAGCTTTCTTT. This translates into CASAPGQRNTEAFF.

This clonotype was seen more than once but under ten times. This chain connects TRBV20-1 to TRBJ2-1, with TRBD2 matching over 8 bases. After removal of 3 bases from V and 10 bases from J, the junction contained 11 bases not matched to a gene. The length of the CDR3 is 14 residues. From germline, CDR1 is DFQATT and CDR2 SNEGSKA (reference sequence). CDR3 in amino acids: CSARSGRGTWEQFF. The CDR3 bases are TGCAGTGCTAGGTCCGGGAGGGGGACGTGGGAGCAGTTCTTC.

This clonotype was found many times. The chain uses TRBV7-8 and TRBJ2-2, with 9 bases identical to TRBD2. This CDR3 comprises 15 residues. V lost 7 bases, J lost 1 base, and 4 bases stayed unmatched. Germline CDR1 and CDR2: SGHVS and FQNEAQ. CDR3 sequence reads: CASKGLALNTGELFF. In DNA, the CDR3 is TGTGCCAGCAAAGGACTAGCGCTGAACACCGGGGAGCTGTTTTTT.

This clonotype was counted only a few times. This rearrangement joins TRBV4-1 to TRBJ2-5, with no clear D. V gave up 0 bases and J gave up 5 bases, with 16 bases separating them. The CDR3 is made up of 16 amino acids. In germline, CDR1 is MGHRA, CDR2 YSYEKL. CDR3 sequence (DNA): TGCGCCAGCAGCCAAGAAGGTAACCTGCTGGGGGAGACCCAGTACTTC. Amino acids: CASSQEGNLLGETQYF.

The CDR3 nucleotides read TGTGCCAGCAGCTTATACCCCACGACTAGCGGGAGGTTACCTACGCAGTATTTT. Residues: CASSLYPTTSGRLPTQYF. The chain carries TRBV7-2 and TRBJ2-3; 13 nucleotides match TRBD2. The ends lost 2 bases at V and 8 bases at J; junction bases unmatched: 13. Germline CDR1 and CDR2: SGHTA and FQGNSA. The CDR3 consists of 18 residues.

This clonotype was recorded a few times. The rearrangement joins TRBV5-1 to TRBJ2-1; D unclear. The CDR3 consists of 15 residues. Deletions cut 6 bases from V and 7 bases from J, with 20 bases between. Germline V gives CDR1 SGHRS, CDR2 YFSETQ. The CDR3 region has the DNA TGCGCCAGCAAACCGGCACTTCCTTTAGAGAATGAGCAGTTCTTC. Translating gives CASKPALPLENEQFF.

This clonotype appeared many times. The rearrangement uses TRBV6-1 and TRBJ1-1; 8 positions match TRBD1. With V trimmed by 4 bases and J by 4 bases, 5 bases remained unmatched. The V gene's germline CDR1 is MNHNS and CDR2 SASEGT. This CDR3 comprises 14 residues. CDR3 nucleotides: TGTGCCAGCAGTGCCGGGACAGGTCGCACTGAAGCTTTCTTT. It codes for CASSAGTGRTEAFF.

This clonotype has just a few counts. The chain uses TRBV12-3 or TRBV12-4 and TRBJ1-1; tentative D call: TRBD1 (6 bases). The ends were cut back, 3 bases at V and 6 bases at J, with 11 bases in the middle. The CDR3 loop spans 13 amino acids. The CDR3 is CASSFGQSAEAFF. CDR3 in DNA: TGTGCCAGCAGTTTCGGACAGAGCGCTGAAGCTTTCTTT.

Remarks on this clonotype: Since a much larger clone is just one base distant, this may be a read error. The genes are TRBV10-3 and TRBJ2-1; D perhaps matches TRBD1 (5 bases). Germline-derived CDR1 and CDR2 are ENHRY and SYGVKD. The CDR3 sequence is 14 residues long. In DNA form, the CDR3 reads TGTGTCATCAGGGTGGACGGATTCAACAATGAGCAGTTCTTC. Protein: CVIRVDGFNNEQFF.

V and J are TRBV29-1 and TRBJ2-1, with 7 bases lining up with TRBD1. After removal of 0 bases from V and 15 bases from J, the junction contained 17 bases not matched to a gene. There are 15 residues in the CDR3. The germline V gene has CDR1 SQVTM and CDR2 ANQGSEA. Written as DNA, the CDR3 is TGCAGCGTTGAAGATATTGACAGGGTCAAAGGGATCCGGTTCTTC. The encoded protein is CSVEDIDRVKGIRFF.

This chain uses TRBV28 with TRBJ1-5; 8 positions agree with TRBD1. Germline V gives CDR1 MDHEN, CDR2 SYDVKM. Trimming took 9 bases from V and 6 from J; bases not matched to a gene: 10. The CDR3 is 14 residues long. The CDR3 nucleotides are TGTGCCAGTGGGGCAGGGGGCGCGGGTCAGCCCCAGCATTTT. Amino acids: CASGAGGAGQPQHF.

This clonotype showed up just a few times. The chain is built from TRBV7-8 and TRBJ2-1; D gene unclear. Trimming stripped 1 base from V and 10 bases from J, with 11 bases between. CDR1 and CDR2 from the germline V gene are SGHVS and FQNEAQ. This CDR3 spans 13 amino acids. The chain's CDR3 is CASSLVVGREQFF. As DNA, the CDR3 is TGTGCCAGCAGCTTAGTAGTTGGCCGGGAGCAGTTCTTC.

This clonotype was observed at least ten times. The gene calls are TRBV29-1 and TRBJ1-1, with D possibly being TRBD1 (5 bases). Trimming took 7 bases from V and 1 from J, leaving 13 bases between them. The germline CDR1 and CDR2 sequences are SQVTM and ANQGSEA. The CDR3 length is 13 residues. The CDR3 DNA reads TGCAGCGCCACAGGAGGTGAGAACACTGAAGCTTTCTTT. Protein: CSATGGENTEAFF.

This clonotype was seen ten or more times. This sequence joins TRBV20-1 and TRBJ2-1, with 7 bases matching TRBD1. This CDR3 contains 15 residues. Germline CDR1 is DFQATT and CDR2 is SNEGSKA (reference sequence). V lost 5 bases, J lost 0 bases, and 7 bases stayed unmatched. CDR3 residues: CSADDRARSYNEQFF. The CDR3 DNA sequence: TGCAGTGCTGACGACAGGGCTCGCTCCTACAATGAGCAGTTCTTC.

This clonotype was counted only a few times. V and J are TRBV29-1 and TRBJ2-2; no clear D gene. The CDR3 loop spans 14 amino acids. V was cut by 5 bases and J by 4 bases, with 14 bases left in between. Germline CDR1 reads SQVTM; CDR2 reads ANQGSEA. CDR3: CSVKWADFTGELFF. The CDR3 nucleotides are TGCAGCGTTAAGTGGGCAGACTTCACCGGGGAGCTGTTTTTT.

The V call is TRBV5-1, the J call TRBJ1-4; a weak D match, TRBD1 (5 bases). Germline V CDR1 and CDR2: SGHRS, YFSETQ. The CDR3 has 16 amino acids. V shed 1 base and J shed 0 bases, with 10 bases lying between them. The CDR3, as DNA: TGCGCCAGCAGCTTGCCGCAGGGAACAACTAATGAAAAACTGTTTTTT. Encoded protein: CASSLPQGTTNEKLFF.

J is TRBJ2-1 and V is TRBV20-1; TRBD2 is a possible D gene (6 bases). The ends were cut back, 0 bases at V and 0 bases at J, with 9 bases in the middle. Per the germline V gene, CDR1 is DFQATT and CDR2 is SNEGSKA (reference sequence). The CDR3 length is 15 residues. The chain's CDR3 is CSAREAGSSYNEQFF. DNA of the CDR3: TGCAGTGCTAGAGAGGCCGGGAGCTCCTACAATGAGCAGTTCTTC.

The chain combines TRBV6-5 with TRBJ2-7, with TRBD2 matching 9 bases. The germline CDR1 and CDR2 sequences are MNHEY and SVGAGI. After removal of 2 bases from V and 3 bases from J, the junction contained 2 bases not matched to a gene. There are 14 residues in the CDR3. CDR3 sequence (DNA): TGTGCCAGCAGTTACCGCGGGAGGGGCTACGAGCAGTACTTC. Translating it yields CASSYRGRGYEQYF.

This rearrangement joins TRBV6-2 or TRBV6-3 to TRBJ1-1; D call uncertain. Germline V lookup: CDR1 MNHEY, CDR2 SVGEGT. This CDR3 region has 14 residues. Trimming left V 5 bases short and J 5 bases short, with 15 bases between. The CDR3: CASSPRYGRTEAFF. CDR3 in DNA: TGTGCCAGCAGTCCTCGCTACGGGAGGACTGAAGCTTTCTTT.

V usage is TRBV20-1 and J usage is TRBJ2-3; tentatively, D is TRBD1 (7 bases). V shed 3 bases and J shed 3 bases, with 10 bases lying between them. Germline loops: CDR1 DFQATT, CDR2 SNEGSKA (reference sequence). The CDR3 has 13 residues. CDR3: CSASPGGTDTQYF. CDR3 in DNA: TGCAGTGCTAGTCCAGGGGGGACAGATACGCAGTATTTT.

This clonotype was counted many times. J is TRBJ2-3 and V is TRBV2; D is possibly TRBD1 or TRBD2 (5 bases each). The CDR3 extends over 15 amino acids. Germline CDR1 SNHLY, CDR2 FYNNEI. Trimming removed 8 bases at V and 0 bases at J, with 15 bases between. CDR3 sequence (DNA): TGTGCCAGCGGCAAGGGGAGAACTAGCACAGATACGCAGTATTTT. Its protein product is CASGKGRTSTDTQYF.

This clonotype was seen a handful of times. CDR3 in amino acids: CASSPGHGTEAFF. CDR3 in DNA: TGTGCCAGCAGCCCCGGACACGGCACTGAAGCTTTCTTT. V usage is TRBV6-2 or TRBV6-3 and J usage is TRBJ1-1, with a tentative D call TRBD1 (5 bases). The CDR3 consists of 13 residues. Trimming cost V 6 bases and J 4 bases, with 12 bases left between them. Per germline, CDR1 MNHEY and CDR2 SVGEGT.